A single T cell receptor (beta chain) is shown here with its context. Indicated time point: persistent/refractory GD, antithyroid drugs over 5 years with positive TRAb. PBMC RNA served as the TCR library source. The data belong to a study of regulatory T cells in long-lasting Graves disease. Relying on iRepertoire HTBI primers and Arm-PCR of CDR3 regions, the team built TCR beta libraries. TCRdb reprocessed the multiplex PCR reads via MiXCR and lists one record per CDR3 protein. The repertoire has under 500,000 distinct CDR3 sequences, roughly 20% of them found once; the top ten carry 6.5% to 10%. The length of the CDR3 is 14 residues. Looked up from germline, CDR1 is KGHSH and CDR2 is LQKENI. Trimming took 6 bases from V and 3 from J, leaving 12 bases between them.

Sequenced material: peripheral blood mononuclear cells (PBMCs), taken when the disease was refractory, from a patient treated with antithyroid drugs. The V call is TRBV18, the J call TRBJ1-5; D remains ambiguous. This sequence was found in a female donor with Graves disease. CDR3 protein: CASSGRVHNQPQHF. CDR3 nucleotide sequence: TGTGCCAGCTCCGGGAGGGTCCACAATCAGCCCCAGCATTTT. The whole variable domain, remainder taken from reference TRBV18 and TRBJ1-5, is NAGVMQNPRHLVRRRGQEARLRCSPMKGHSHVYWYRQLPEEGLKFMVYLQKENIIDESGMPKERFSAEFPKEGPSILRIQQVVRGDSAAYFCASSGRVHNQPQHFGDGTRLSIL.